This T cell receptor (beta chain) stems from a study of vaccination and CD4 T cells after COVID-19. Study summary: Sampling post-COVID took place a median 101 days after diagnosis (range 35 to 161).

Treatment of the sample: approximately 11-day PBMC culture with coronavirus spike peptide pools or control peptides (ViraFEST assay). Study-wide results and caveats: Among those convalescent, a median roughly 90% of reactive clones emerged solely post-vaccination.

This clonotype was seen only a few times. Its target is not known. The Oncomine TCR Beta short-read assay was applied to DNA of cultured CD4+ T cells. Cultured CD4+ T cells yielded the extracted genomic DNA. MiXCR, applied by TCRdb to the PCR reads, yields one record per CDR3 protein. The sample lists around 26,000 distinct CDR3 sequences; 67% were seen once. The TCR sequence derives from a human donor who received a COVID-19 vaccine. Source: CD4+ T cells from blood, cultured in vitro, taken after SARS-CoV-2 vaccination.

The CDR3 sequence: CASRDGQPQHF. The CDR3 DNA follows: TGTGCCAGCCGGGACGGTCAGCCCCAGCATTTT. The gene calls are TRBV27 and TRBJ1-5, with D perhaps TRBD1 (5 bases). CDR1 is MNHEY, CDR2 SMNVEV, per germline (reference sequence). This CDR3 has 11 residues. With 8 bases removed from V and 6 bases from J, the gap between germline ends came to 8 bases.